Below are 29 T cell receptor beta chains sequenced from a single sample in a study of T cells in Graves' hyperthyroidism and ophthalmopathy. The CDR3 regions of TCR beta were amplified from RNA transcripts. HTBI primers were used for first-round RT-PCR of the TCR CDR3. TCRdb analysed the multiplex PCR reads with MiXCR anew, one entry per CDR3 protein. The profile shows fewer than 750,000 distinct CDR3 sequences, around 45% of them singletons. Source material: peripheral blood or thyroid tissue (not recorded which). The receptor source for this set is a woman in her late teens or twenties with Graves' hyperthyroidism.

This clonotype was seen repeatedly, ten times or more. The gene calls are TRBV7-2 and TRBJ1-4; D is perhaps TRBD1 (5 bases). In germline, CDR1 is SGHTA, CDR2 FQGNSA. The germline V and J ends were trimmed by 1 base and 7 bases, with 10 bases remaining between them. CDR3 length: 14 residues. CDR3 DNA: TGTGCCAGCAGCTTAGGGGGCGAGGCTGAAAAACTGTTTTTT. Its protein is CASSLGGEAEKLFF.

This clonotype was seen a handful of times. The chain uses TRBV9 and TRBJ2-3; the match to TRBD2 covers 7 bases. V dropped 4 bases and J dropped 10; count of bases not matched to a gene: 12. Germline CDR1 reads SGDLS; CDR2 reads YYNGEE. This CDR3 spans 14 amino acids. CDR3 loop: CASSPGGTGVAQYF. CDR3 DNA sequence: TGTGCCAGCAGCCCCGGGGGGACGGGAGTTGCGCAGTATTTT.

This clonotype appeared a single time. Possible read error: a much larger clone is one base away. This sequence joins TRBV4-2 and TRBJ2-5; possible D gene TRBD2, 7 bases. The CDR3 totals 15 residues. Looked up from germline, CDR1 is LGHNA and CDR2 is YNFKEQ. The CDR3 DNA reads TGTGCCAGCAGCCCCTACGCGGGGGCCCAAGAGACCCAGTGCTTC. Amino acids: CASSPYAGAQETQCF.

The chain has TRBV11-1 and TRBJ2-7; D might be TRBD2 (7 bases). The CDR3 spans 16 residues. Trimming took off 5 bases at V and 5 bases at J, with 22 bases between the two ends. The V gene's germline CDR1 is SGHAT and CDR2 FQDESV (reference sequence). In DNA form, the CDR3 reads TGTGCCAGCAGCCGGATTACTAGCGACAGGTGGGACGAGCAGTACTTC. Its protein is CASSRITSDRWDEQYF.

The rearrangement links TRBV20-1 to TRBJ1-6, with D tentatively TRBD1 (6 bases). V lost 6 bases and J lost 7, with 16 bases in between. Germline lookup yields CDR1 DFQATT and CDR2 SNEGSKA (reference sequence). This CDR3 contains 14 residues. CDR3 amino acids: CSASKGTQNSPLHF. As DNA, the CDR3 is TGCAGTGCCAGCAAAGGGACACAAAATTCACCCCTCCACTTT.

The chain joins TRBV29-1 to TRBJ2-7; 7 bases are a match to TRBD2. Losses at the gene ends were 6 bases for V and 2 bases for J; bases not matched to a gene: 7. This CDR3 spans 13 amino acids. Germline CDR1 SQVTM, CDR2 ANQGSEA. CDR3 protein: CSVDSGGTYEQYF. In DNA form, the CDR3 reads TGCAGCGTCGACTCGGGAGGCACCTACGAGCAGTACTTC.

This clonotype was observed a handful of times. The gene calls are TRBV12-3 or TRBV12-4 and TRBJ1-5, with D perhaps matching TRBD1 (5 bases). The CDR3 has 14 residues. Trimming removed 2 bases from V and 4 bases from J, with 9 bases in between. This CDR3 is CASSLMGPNQPQHF. The CDR3 region has the DNA TGTGCCAGCAGTTTAATGGGGCCGAATCAGCCCCAGCATTTT.

In this sample, this clonotype turned up many times. The V gene is TRBV24-1, the J gene TRBJ1-5; perhaps TRBD1 as D (5 bases). There are 16 residues in the CDR3. Germline V CDR1 and CDR2: KGHDR, SFDVKD. Trimming shortened V by 7 bases and J by 4 bases, and 19 bases separated the two germline ends. The DNA for the CDR3 is TGTGCCACCAGCGATCCGGCGGGGGGTGGAAATCAGCCCCAGCATTTT. Amino acids: CATSDPAGGGNQPQHF.

In this sample, this clonotype turned up many times. This clone may be a read error of a much larger clone one base away. The chain has TRBV29-1 and TRBJ2-5, with D perhaps matching TRBD1 (6 bases). The CDR3 is 13 residues long. CDR1 is SQVTM and CDR2 is ANQGSEA in the germline V gene. V lost 3 bases, J lost 1 base, and 9 bases lay in between. CDR3 sequence: CSVDRTAQETQYF. DNA for the CDR3: TGCAGCGTTGACAGGACAGCCCAAGAGACCCAGTACTTC. Drawing the rest from reference TRBV29-1 and TRBJ2-5, the complete variable domain is SAVISQKPSRDICQRGTSLTIQCQVDSQVTMMFWYRQQPGQSLTLIATANQGSEATYESGFVIDKFPISRPNLTFSTLTVSNMSPEDSSIYLCSVDRTAQETQYFGPGTRLLVL.

This clonotype appeared once. The rearrangement uses TRBV20-1 and TRBJ1-1; tentative D call: TRBD1 (5 bases). This CDR3 spans 14 amino acids. The V and J ends lost 1 base and 8 bases respectively, with 17 bases between them. The germline gives CDR1 DFQATT, CDR2 SNEGSKA (reference sequence). This CDR3 is CSARVPRDELEAFF. The CDR3 nucleotides read TGCAGTGCTAGAGTCCCTCGGGACGAACTCGAAGCTTTCTTT.

Ten or more counts support this clonotype. The rearrangement uses TRBV19 and TRBJ2-7; 8 nucleotides align to TRBD2. Unmatched junction bases numbered 6, after V lost 1 base and J lost 4 bases. This CDR3 has 15 residues. Germline lookup yields CDR1 LNHDA and CDR2 SQIVND (reference sequence). The CDR3 sequence is CASSIGDGRGYEQYF. CDR3 nucleotides: TGTGCCAGTAGTATAGGGGACGGGAGGGGGTACGAGCAGTACTTC.

This rearrangement joins TRBV10-2 to TRBJ2-7; 10 bases line up with TRBD2. This CDR3 has 14 amino acids. The germline gives CDR1 WSHSY, CDR2 SAAADI. The V segment lost 4 bases and the J segment 5 bases; nucleotides outside the gene matches: 5. In DNA form, the CDR3 reads TGCGCCAGCAGTGGTAGCGGGAGGTCCAACGAGCAGTACTTC. Translation: CASSGSGRSNEQYF.

With regard to this clonotype: At one end the junction does not follow the germline gene, possibly because of a read error. J is TRBJ1-2 and V is TRBV7-3; no firm D call. The CDR3 loop spans 14 amino acids. The V gene's germline CDR1 is SGHTA and CDR2 FQGTGA. CDR3 sequence (DNA): TGTGCCAGCAGCCCTCAACCTACTAACCATGGCTACACCTTC. As protein: CASSPQPTNHGYTF.

Many counts were recorded for this clonotype. The chain couples TRBV7-3 to TRBJ2-2; 14 bases are a match to TRBD2. Germline V lookup: CDR1 SGHTA, CDR2 FQGTGA. The CDR3 extends over 16 amino acids. V was clipped by 6 bases and J by 3 bases; unmatched bases: 3. As DNA, the CDR3 is TGTGCCAGCAGTCCGGGACTAGCGGGGGACACCGGGGAGCTGTTTTTT. Protein sequence: CASSPGLAGDTGELFF.

This clonotype was counted ten times or more. V gene TRBV20-1 combines with J gene TRBJ2-7; 10 positions agree with TRBD1. CDR1 and CDR2 (germline): DFQATT, SNEGSKA (reference sequence). The CDR3 length is 14 residues. V lost 2 bases, J lost 6 bases, and 7 bases stayed unmatched. The CDR3: CSARPGQGIGEQYF. In DNA, the CDR3 is TGCAGTGCTAGACCGGGACAGGGGATAGGCGAGCAGTACTTC.

This clonotype was observed a single time. This may stem from a read error, because a much larger clone lies one nucleotide away. V gene TRBV5-1 combines with J gene TRBJ1-2; a weak D match, TRBD1 (6 bases). The CDR3 is made up of 15 amino acids. Germline V gene data show CDR1 as SGHRS and CDR2 as YFSETQ. This CDR3 is CANSPDWGRGYGYTF. The CDR3 DNA reads as TGCGCCAACAGCCCGGACTGGGGGCGAGGCTATGGCTACACCTTC.

J is TRBJ1-1 and V is TRBV2; D not certain. This CDR3 is 13 amino acids long. The germline CDR1 and CDR2 sequences are SNHLY and FYNNEI. V dropped 4 bases and J dropped 1 base, with 7 bases sitting between them. DNA of the CDR3: TGTGCCAGCAGTGTCTTCCGGAACACTGAAGCTTTCTTT. Translation gives CASSVFRNTEAFF.

The rearrangement uses TRBV20-1 and TRBJ1-2, with a weak D call TRBD1 (5 bases). CDR1 and CDR2 from the germline V gene are DFQATT and SNEGSKA (reference sequence). V dropped 1 base and J dropped 8 bases, with 29 bases sitting between them. The CDR3 runs to 18 residues. For the CDR3, the DNA is TGCAGTGCTAGAGCCGATAAGGTCTCCCTCCACAGGTTGGGAGGCTACACCTTC. Residues: CSARADKVSLHRLGGYTF.

In DNA form, the CDR3 reads TGTGCCACCAGTGCCGGGACAGGGGATAGCAATCAGCCCCAGCATTTT. It encodes CATSAGTGDSNQPQHF. The V and J genes are TRBV24-1 and TRBJ1-5, with 10 bases lining up with TRBD1. V was pared by 5 bases and J by 0 bases, with 3 bases of the junction left unmatched. The CDR3 is 16 amino acids. From germline, CDR1 is KGHDR and CDR2 SFDVKD.

This clonotype was counted many times. The CDR3 region has the DNA TGTGCCTGCCGGGACAGGCCTAATCAGCCCCAGCATTTT. Its translation: CACRDRPNQPQHF. This sequence joins TRBV2 and TRBJ1-5; TRBD1 matches at 8 bases. The CDR3 runs 13 residues. Trimming cost V 11 bases and J 4 bases; bases outside gene matches: 7. Germline-derived CDR1 and CDR2 are SNHLY and FYNNEI.

This clonotype was counted many times. V gene TRBV7-2 combines with J gene TRBJ1-5, with a tentative D call TRBD1 (6 bases). The CDR3 runs 14 residues. V lost 4 bases, J lost 6 bases, and 13 bases lay in between. CDR1 is SGHTA and CDR2 is FQGNSA in the germline V gene. CDR3 nucleotides: TGTGCCAGCAGCTACAACAGGGTGGGTCAGCCCCAGCATTTT. Its translation is CASSYNRVGQPQHF.

A remark on this clonotype: A much larger clone differs from this one at a single base, so this may be a read error. The rearrangement uses TRBV5-6 and TRBJ1-6; TRBD1 might be the D (5 bases). Germline V CDR1 and CDR2: SGHDT, YYEEEE. The ends were cut back, 0 bases at V and 6 bases at J, with 10 bases in the middle. The CDR3 loop spans 15 amino acids. The CDR3 protein is CASSLEGASNSPLHF. DNA of the CDR3: TGTGCCAGCAGCTTGGAAGGGGCGAGTAATTCACCCCTCCACTTT.

There are a few counts of this clonotype. This chain connects TRBV29-1 to TRBJ2-7; 13 bases agree with TRBD2. This CDR3 spans 16 amino acids. Trimming at V came to 5 bases and at J to 3 bases, leaving 10 bases not matched to a gene. Germline CDR1 is SQVTM and CDR2 is ANQGSEA. The CDR3 DNA reads TGCAGCGTTTTGGGACTAGCGGGAAATTTAGTCTACGAGCAGTACTTC. Its translation is CSVLGLAGNLVYEQYF.

This clonotype was found many times. The chain combines TRBV14 with TRBJ2-7; D unresolved. Germline V lookup: CDR1 SGHDN, CDR2 FVKESK. The CDR3 is 13 amino acids. Trimming cost V 1 base and J 7 bases, with 11 bases left between them. The CDR3 coding sequence is TGTGCCAGCAGCCAAGGGTGGCTTTGGGAGCAGTACTTC. Translated, it gives CASSQGWLWEQYF.

In regard to this clonotype: The junction and the germline gene differ at one end; a read error may be behind it. The gene calls are TRBV15 and TRBJ1-6; TRBD1 matches 7 bases. The CDR3 runs to 15 residues. Germline V gene lookup returns CDR1 LNHNV and CDR2 YYDKDF (reference sequence). CDR3 sequence: CATSRETGFVPPLHF. The CDR3 DNA sequence: TGTGCCACCAGCCGAGAGACAGGGTTTGTTCCACCCCTCCACTTT.

V is TRBV24-1 and J is TRBJ2-1; 12 nucleotides line up with TRBD2. Germline V gives CDR1 KGHDR, CDR2 SFDVKD. V gave up 3 bases and J gave up 4 bases; unmatched junction bases: 3. The CDR3 sequence is 16 residues long. The CDR3 DNA reads TGTGCCACCAGTGATATAGGACTAGCGGGGTACAATGAGCAGTTCTTC. Translation gives CATSDIGLAGYNEQFF.

V and J are TRBV12-3 or TRBV12-4 and TRBJ1-5, with 7 bases aligning to TRBD1. With V trimmed by 6 bases and J by 3 bases, 8 bases remained unmatched. The CDR3 loop spans 15 amino acids. As DNA, the CDR3 is TGTGCCAGCAGCTCCCGGGACAGCTTCAATCAGCCCCAGCATTTT. Its translation: CASSSRDSFNQPQHF.

The sample holds a few counts of this clonotype. The chain uses TRBV6-5 and TRBJ2-2, with 9 bases aligning to TRBD2. The CDR3 is made up of 15 amino acids. V shed 6 bases, J shed 7 bases, and the junction held 9 bases outside the gene matches. Germline lookup yields CDR1 MNHEY and CDR2 SVGAGI. CDR3 region: CASRRSGSRVGELFF. Written as DNA, the CDR3 is TGTGCCAGCAGACGTAGCGGGAGTCGTGTCGGGGAGCTGTTTTTT.

This clonotype occurred once. The chain uses TRBV29-1 and TRBJ1-1, with D tentatively TRBD1 (5 bases). The CDR3 contains 12 residues. Trimming removed 5 bases at V and 5 bases at J, with 12 bases between. The germline V gene encodes CDR1 SQVTM and CDR2 ANQGSEA. The CDR3 here is CSVRAGITEAFF. The CDR3, as DNA: TGCAGCGTTAGGGCAGGGATTACTGAAGCTTTCTTT.